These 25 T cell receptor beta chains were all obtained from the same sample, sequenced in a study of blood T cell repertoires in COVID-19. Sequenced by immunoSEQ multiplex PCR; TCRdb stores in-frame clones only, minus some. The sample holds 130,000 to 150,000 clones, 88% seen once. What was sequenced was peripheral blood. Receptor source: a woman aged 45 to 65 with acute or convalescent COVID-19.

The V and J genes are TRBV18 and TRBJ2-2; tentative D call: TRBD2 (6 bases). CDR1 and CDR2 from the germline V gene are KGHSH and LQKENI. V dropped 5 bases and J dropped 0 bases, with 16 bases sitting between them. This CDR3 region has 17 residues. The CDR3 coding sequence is TGTGCCAGCTCAGCGACTGAGGGACTTGCGAACACCGGGGAGCTGTTTTTT. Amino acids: CASSATEGLANTGELFF.

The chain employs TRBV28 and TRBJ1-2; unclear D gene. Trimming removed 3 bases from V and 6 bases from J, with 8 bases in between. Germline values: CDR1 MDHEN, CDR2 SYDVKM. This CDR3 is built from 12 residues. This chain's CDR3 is CASSLRYDGYTF. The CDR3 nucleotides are TGTGCCAGCAGTTTGCGATATGATGGCTACACCTTC.

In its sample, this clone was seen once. DNA for the CDR3: TGTGCCAGCAGCCCGGGACTAGCGGGGAGCCTCTACCGACCCTACGAGCAGTACTTC. This codes for CASSPGLAGSLYRPYEQYF. V gene TRBV7-6 combines with J gene TRBJ2-7; 13 bases align to TRBD2. Trimming cost V 5 bases and J 2 bases; bases outside gene matches: 15. The CDR3 has 19 amino acids. Germline V gene data show CDR1 as SGHVS and CDR2 as FNYEAQ.

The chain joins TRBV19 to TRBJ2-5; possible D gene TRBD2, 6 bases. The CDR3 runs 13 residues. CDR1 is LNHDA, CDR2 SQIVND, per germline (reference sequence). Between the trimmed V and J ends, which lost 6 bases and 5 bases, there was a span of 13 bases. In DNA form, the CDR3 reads TGTGCCAGTAGCTCGGACTACCCCGAGACCCAGTACTTC. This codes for CASSSDYPETQYF. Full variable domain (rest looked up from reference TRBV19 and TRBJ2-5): DGGITQSPKYLFRKEGQNVTLSCEQNLNHDAMYWYRQDPGQGLRLIYYSQIVNDFQKGDIAEGYSVSREKKESFPLTVTSAQKNPTAFYLCASSSDYPETQYFGPGTRLLVL.

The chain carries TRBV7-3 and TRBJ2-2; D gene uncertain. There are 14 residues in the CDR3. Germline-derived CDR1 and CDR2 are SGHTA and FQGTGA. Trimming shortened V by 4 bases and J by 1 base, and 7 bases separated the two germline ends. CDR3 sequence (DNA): TGTGCCAGCAGCTCTTTAGAGAACACCGGGGAGCTGTTTTTT. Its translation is CASSSLENTGELFF.

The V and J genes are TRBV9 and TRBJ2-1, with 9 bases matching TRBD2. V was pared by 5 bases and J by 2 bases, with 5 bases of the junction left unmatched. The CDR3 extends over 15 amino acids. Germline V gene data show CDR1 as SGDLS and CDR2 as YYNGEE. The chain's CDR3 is CASRRSGSAYNEQFF. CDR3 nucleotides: TGTGCCAGCAGGCGTAGCGGGAGTGCCTACAATGAGCAGTTCTTC.

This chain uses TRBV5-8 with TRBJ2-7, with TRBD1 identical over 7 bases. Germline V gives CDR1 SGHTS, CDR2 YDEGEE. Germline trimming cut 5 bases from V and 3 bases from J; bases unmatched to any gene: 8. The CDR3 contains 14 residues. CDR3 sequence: CASRQTGHHYEQYF. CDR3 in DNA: TGTGCCAGCAGACAGACAGGGCACCACTACGAGCAGTACTTC. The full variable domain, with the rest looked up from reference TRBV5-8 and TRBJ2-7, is EAGVTQSPTHLIKTRGQQATLRCSPISGHTSVYWYQQALGLGLQFLLWYDEGEERNRGNFPPRFSGRQFPNYSSELNVNALELEDSALYLCASRQTGHHYEQYFGPGTRLTVT.

The CDR3 here is CASSKWGGETQYF. The CDR3 nucleotides read TGTGCCAGTAGTAAGTGGGGCGGTGAGACCCAGTACTTC. The chain joins TRBV19 to TRBJ2-5; D perhaps matches TRBD1 (5 bases). V was clipped by 4 bases and J by 5 bases, with 11 bases between them. The CDR3 runs 13 residues. Germline lookup yields CDR1 LNHDA and CDR2 SQIVND (reference sequence).

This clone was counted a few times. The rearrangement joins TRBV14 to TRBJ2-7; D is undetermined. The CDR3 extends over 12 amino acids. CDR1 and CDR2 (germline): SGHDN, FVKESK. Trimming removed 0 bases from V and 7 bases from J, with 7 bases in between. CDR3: CASSQDRVEQYF. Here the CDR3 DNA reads TGTGCCAGCAGCCAAGATCGAGTTGAGCAGTACTTC.

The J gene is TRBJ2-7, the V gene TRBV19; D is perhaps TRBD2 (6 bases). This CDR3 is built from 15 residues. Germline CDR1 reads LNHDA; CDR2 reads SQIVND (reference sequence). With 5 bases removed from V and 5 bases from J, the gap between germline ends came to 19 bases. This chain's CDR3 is CASSPGGAVRHEQYF. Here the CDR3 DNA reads TGTGCCAGTAGTCCCGGAGGGGCGGTCCGCCACGAGCAGTACTTC.

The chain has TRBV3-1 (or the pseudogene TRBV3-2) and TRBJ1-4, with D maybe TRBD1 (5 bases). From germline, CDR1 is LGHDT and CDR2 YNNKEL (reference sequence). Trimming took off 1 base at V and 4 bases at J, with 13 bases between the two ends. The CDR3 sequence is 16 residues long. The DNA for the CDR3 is TGTGCCAGCAGCCAAGGTTTGGGGGAGGGTAATGAAAAACTGTTTTTT. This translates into CASSQGLGEGNEKLFF.

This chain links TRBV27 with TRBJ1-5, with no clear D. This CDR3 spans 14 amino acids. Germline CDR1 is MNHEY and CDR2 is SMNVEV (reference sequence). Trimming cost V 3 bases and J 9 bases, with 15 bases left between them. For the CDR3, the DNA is TGTGCCAGCAGTTTGGATTTAGCGGGAGGGCCCCAGCATTTT. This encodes CASSLDLAGGPQHF.

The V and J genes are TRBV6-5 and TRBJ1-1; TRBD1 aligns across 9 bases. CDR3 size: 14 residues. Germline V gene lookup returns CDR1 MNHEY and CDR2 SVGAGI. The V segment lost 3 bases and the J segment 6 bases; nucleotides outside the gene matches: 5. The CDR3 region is CASSYIQGAAEAFF. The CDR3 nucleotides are TGTGCCAGCAGTTATATACAGGGGGCCGCTGAAGCTTTCTTT.

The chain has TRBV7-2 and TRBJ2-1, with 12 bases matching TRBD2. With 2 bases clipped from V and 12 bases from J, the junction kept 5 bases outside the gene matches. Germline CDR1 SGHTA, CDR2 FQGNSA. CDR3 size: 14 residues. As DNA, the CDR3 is TGTGCCAGCAGCTTAACTAGCGGGGGGATTATGCAGTTCTTC. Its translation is CASSLTSGGIMQFF.

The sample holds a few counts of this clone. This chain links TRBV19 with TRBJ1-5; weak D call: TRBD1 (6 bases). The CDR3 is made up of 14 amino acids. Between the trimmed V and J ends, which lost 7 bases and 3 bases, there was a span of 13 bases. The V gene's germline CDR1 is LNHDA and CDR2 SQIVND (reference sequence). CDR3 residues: CASKTGWVNQPQHF. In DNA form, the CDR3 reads TGTGCCAGTAAAACAGGGTGGGTCAATCAGCCCCAGCATTTT.

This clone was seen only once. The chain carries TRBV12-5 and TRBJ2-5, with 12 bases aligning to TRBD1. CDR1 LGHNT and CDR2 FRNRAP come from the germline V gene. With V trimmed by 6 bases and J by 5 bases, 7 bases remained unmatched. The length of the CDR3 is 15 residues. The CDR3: CASGGDRGLRETQYF. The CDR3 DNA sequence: TGTGCTAGTGGGGGGGACAGGGGGCTCCGTGAGACCCAGTACTTC.

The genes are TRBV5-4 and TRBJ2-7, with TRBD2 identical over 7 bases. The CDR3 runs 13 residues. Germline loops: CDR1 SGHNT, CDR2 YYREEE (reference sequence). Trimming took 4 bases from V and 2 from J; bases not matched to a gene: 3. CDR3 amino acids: CASSPGGTYEQYF. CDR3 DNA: TGTGCCAGCAGCCCGGGGGGAACCTACGAGCAGTACTTC.

The DNA of the CDR3 is TGCGCCAGCAGCTCCGGACTAGCGGGGGAGAATGAGCAGTTCTTC. Its translation: CASSSGLAGENEQFF. The V and J genes are TRBV5-1 and TRBJ2-1; the match to TRBD2 covers 13 bases. V gave up 3 bases and J gave up 7 bases; unmatched junction bases: 4. CDR1 is SGHRS, CDR2 YFSETQ, per germline. The CDR3 loop spans 15 amino acids. Full variable domain (outside the CDR3, taken from reference TRBV5-1 and TRBJ2-1): KAGVTQTPRYLIKTRGQQVTLSCSPISGHRSVSWYQQTPGQGLQFLFEYFSETQRNKGNFPGRFSGRQFSNSRSEMNVSTLELGDSALYLCASSSGLAGENEQFFGPGTRLTVL.

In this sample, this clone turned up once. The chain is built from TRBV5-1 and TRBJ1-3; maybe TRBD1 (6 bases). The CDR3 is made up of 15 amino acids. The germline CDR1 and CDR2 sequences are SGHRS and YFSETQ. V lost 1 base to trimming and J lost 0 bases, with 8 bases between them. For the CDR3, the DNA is TGCGCCAGCAGCTTGACCAGGGGCTCTGGAAACACCATATATTTT. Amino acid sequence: CASSLTRGSGNTIYF. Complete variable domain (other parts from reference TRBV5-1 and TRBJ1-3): KAGVTQTPRYLIKTRGQQVTLSCSPISGHRSVSWYQQTPGQGLQFLFEYFSETQRNKGNFPGRFSGRQFSNSRSEMNVSTLELGDSALYLCASSLTRGSGNTIYFGEGSWLTVV.

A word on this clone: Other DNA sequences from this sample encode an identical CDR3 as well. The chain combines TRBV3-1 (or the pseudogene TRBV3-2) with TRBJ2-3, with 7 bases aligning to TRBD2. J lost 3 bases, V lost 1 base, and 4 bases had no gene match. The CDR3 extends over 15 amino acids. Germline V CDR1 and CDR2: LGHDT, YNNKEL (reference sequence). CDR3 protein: CASSQVSGGTDTQYF. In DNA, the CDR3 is TGTGCCAGCAGCCAAGTCTCCGGGGGGACAGATACGCAGTATTTT.

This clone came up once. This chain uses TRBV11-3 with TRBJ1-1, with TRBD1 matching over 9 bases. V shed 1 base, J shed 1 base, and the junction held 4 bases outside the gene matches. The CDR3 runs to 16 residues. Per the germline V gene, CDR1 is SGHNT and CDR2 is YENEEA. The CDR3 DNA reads TGTGCCAGCAGCTTAGGAGGGACAGGGTCGAACACTGAAGCTTTCTTT. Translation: CASSLGGTGSNTEAFF.

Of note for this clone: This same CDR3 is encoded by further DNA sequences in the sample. This CDR3 is CASSPPGQPNTEAFF. As DNA, the CDR3 is TGTGCCAGCTCACCGCCGGGACAGCCGAACACTGAAGCTTTCTTT. The chain uses TRBV18 and TRBJ1-1, with 7 bases aligning to TRBD1. This CDR3 is built from 15 residues. The V and J ends lost 3 bases and 1 base, in that order; junction bases with no gene match: 5. CDR1 is KGHSH and CDR2 is LQKENI in the germline V gene.

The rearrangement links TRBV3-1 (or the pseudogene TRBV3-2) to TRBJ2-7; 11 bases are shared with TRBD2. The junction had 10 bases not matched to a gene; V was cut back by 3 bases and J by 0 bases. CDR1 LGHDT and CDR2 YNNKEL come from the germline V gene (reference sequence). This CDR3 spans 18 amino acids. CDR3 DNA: TGTGCCAGCAGCCAGGGGCCCGGGACTAGCGGCTACTCCTACGAGCAGTACTTC. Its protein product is CASSQGPGTSGYSYEQYF.

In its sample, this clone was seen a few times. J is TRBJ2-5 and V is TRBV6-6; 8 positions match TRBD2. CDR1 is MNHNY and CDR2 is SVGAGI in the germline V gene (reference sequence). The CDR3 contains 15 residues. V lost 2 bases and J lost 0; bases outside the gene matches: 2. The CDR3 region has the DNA TGTGCCAGCAGTTACCCAGCGGGAGACCAAGAGACCCAGTACTTC. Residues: CASSYPAGDQETQYF.

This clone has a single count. The CDR3 is CASSMPTGRGTGELFF. For the CDR3, the DNA is TGTGCCAGTAGTATGCCCACGGGGAGGGGCACCGGGGAGCTGTTTTTT. The chain is built from TRBV19 and TRBJ2-2, with 7 bases matching TRBD2. CDR1 and CDR2 from the germline V gene are LNHDA and SQIVND (reference sequence). The CDR3 length is 16 residues. V lost 3 bases, J lost 4 bases, and 8 bases stayed unmatched.